Below are 3 T cell receptor beta chains sequenced from a single sample in a study of read filtering for tumor transcriptome and immune sequencing. Molecular barcoded adaptors covering alpha/delta and beta/gamma chains were used on 400 ng RNA. Via MiXCR, TCRdb re-called the reads, giving one row per CDR3 protein. The table lists more than 30,000 distinct CDR3 sequences, about a fifth of them singletons, with 16% in the top ten. Sequenced input: a population of CD138-negative cells sorted from bone marrow. Receptors originate from a donor aged 40 or over with multiple myeloma.

At least ten counts were recorded for this clonotype. This chain joins TRBV7-9 and TRBJ2-7; TRBD2 might be the D (5 bases). CDR1 SEHNR and CDR2 FQNEAQ come from the germline V gene (reference sequence). This CDR3 comprises 13 residues. V lost 2 bases and J lost 5, with 10 bases in between. CDR3 DNA sequence: TGTGCCAGCAGCTTATCATCGGGGAACGAGCAGTACTTC. Its protein product is CASSLSSGNEQYF.

This clonotype was seen repeatedly, ten times or more. The chain combines TRBV6-6 with TRBJ2-1; possibly TRBD1 or TRBD2 for D (5 bases each). The CDR3 spans 16 residues. The germline gives CDR1 MNHNY, CDR2 SVGAGI (reference sequence). Trimming took off 2 bases at V and 4 bases at J, with 15 bases between the two ends. The CDR3 bases are TGTGCCAGCAGTTACCCAGATCGGGACCTATACAATGAGCAGTTCTTC. It encodes CASSYPDRDLYNEQFF.

This clonotype came up many times. The V gene is TRBV25-1, the J gene TRBJ2-2; D is unresolved. CDR1 and CDR2 (germline): MGHDK, SYGVNS. The CDR3 totals 16 residues. V lost 4 bases and J 2 bases, leaving 14 bases between the germline ends. For the CDR3, the DNA is TGTGCCAGCAGTGGTCTGGTGGCGGTCAACACCGGGGAGCTGTTTTTT. Translating gives CASSGLVAVNTGELFF.